Each of the 13 T cell receptor beta chains below was sequenced from the same sample in a study of cytomegalovirus exposure and HLA in healthy donors. PCR employed 60 Vbeta and 13 Jbeta primers. Sequencing used immunoSEQ multiplex PCR; TCRdb keeps in-frame clones, though not all of them. Of roughly 130,000 clones in the sample, approximately 80% were seen once. The specimen sequenced was PBMCs. Receptors originate from a male donor in good health and CMV-seropositive.

V and J are TRBV5-1 and TRBJ2-3, with a tentative D call TRBD2 (7 bases). V dropped 4 bases and J dropped 1 base, with 13 bases sitting between them. Looked up from germline, CDR1 is SGHRS and CDR2 is YFSETQ. This CDR3 comprises 15 residues. CDR3 sequence: CASSTRGGGTDTQYF. The CDR3 region has the DNA TGCGCCAGCAGCACCAGGGGAGGGGGCACAGATACGCAGTATTTT.

The rearrangement uses TRBV27 and TRBJ2-2, with a tentative D call TRBD2 (6 bases). Trimming pared 2 bases from V and 6 bases from J, leaving 16 bases between. The CDR3 is made up of 16 amino acids. Germline CDR1 reads MNHEY; CDR2 reads SMNVEV (reference sequence). The CDR3 region is CASSLVGGARAGELFF. In DNA form, the CDR3 reads TGTGCCAGCAGTTTAGTAGGCGGGGCTCGCGCCGGGGAGCTGTTTTTT.

CDR3 sequence: CASSITGLYEQYF. CDR3 DNA sequence: TGTGCCAGCAGTATCACGGGACTCTACGAGCAGTACTTC. The chain carries TRBV7-8 and TRBJ2-7; TRBD2 might be the D (6 bases). Deletions cut 6 bases from V and 3 bases from J, with 12 bases between. Germline assignment: CDR1 SGHVS and CDR2 FQNEAQ. CDR3 length: 13 amino acids.

This rearrangement joins TRBV6-1 to TRBJ2-5; 10 bases fit TRBD1. After removal of 1 base from V and 0 bases from J, the junction contained 2 bases not matched to a gene. Germline V gene lookup returns CDR1 MNHNS and CDR2 SASEGT. CDR3 length: 16 residues. In DNA, the CDR3 is TGTGCCAGCAGTGAAGTGACAGGGGGCTACCAAGAGACCCAGTACTTC. Residues: CASSEVTGGYQETQYF.

This clone was picked up a small number of times. The J gene is TRBJ2-7, the V gene TRBV30, with D maybe TRBD2 (5 bases). CDR1 and CDR2 from the germline V gene are GTSNPN and SVGIG (reference sequence). The CDR3 loop spans 14 amino acids. V lost 3 bases and J lost 0, with 12 bases in between. CDR3 DNA: TGTGCCTGGAGCGGGATAAGGAGCTCCTACGAGCAGTACTTC. Its translation: CAWSGIRSSYEQYF.

The rearrangement joins TRBV6-1 to TRBJ1-1; D call uncertain. The V end was cut by 0 bases, the J end by 4 bases, with 9 bases between. This CDR3 is 14 amino acids long. Germline CDR1 is MNHNS and CDR2 is SASEGT. The DNA for the CDR3 is TGTGCCAGCAGTGAAGCGCGGTTCGGCACTGAAGCTTTCTTT. Translation: CASSEARFGTEAFF.

The CDR3 reads CASSLAWQGRDTDTQYF. DNA of the CDR3: TGTGCCAGCAGCTTAGCTTGGCAGGGGAGAGACACAGATACGCAGTATTTT. The J gene is TRBJ2-3, the V gene TRBV7-9; D may be TRBD1 (6 bases). CDR1 and CDR2 from the germline V gene are SEHNR and FQNEAQ (reference sequence). Trimming shortened V by 0 bases and J by 2 bases, and 15 bases separated the two germline ends. The CDR3 has 17 residues.

The J gene is TRBJ1-1, the V gene TRBV19, with D possibly TRBD1 on 6 matching bases. The V end lost 10 bases, the J end lost 5 bases, and 26 bases lay between the germline ends. The CDR3 loop spans 16 amino acids. CDR1 and CDR2 from the germline V gene are LNHDA and SQIVND (reference sequence). CDR3 sequence (DNA): TGTGCCATACATAGGGGGGGTTATAGTAATGGGACTGAAGCTTTCTTT. Encoded protein: CAIHRGGYSNGTEAFF. The whole variable domain, remainder taken from reference TRBV19 and TRBJ1-1, is DGGITQSPKYLFRKEGQNVTLSCEQNLNHDAMYWYRQDPGQGLRLIYYSQIVNDFQKGDIAEGYSVSREKKESFPLTVTSAQKNPTAFYLCAIHRGGYSNGTEAFFGQGTRLTVV.

The J gene is TRBJ2-3, the V gene TRBV30, with a weak D call TRBD2 (5 bases). The germline V and J ends were trimmed by 5 bases and 0 bases, with 9 bases remaining between them. Germline V gene sequence: CDR1 GTSNPN, CDR2 SVGIG (reference sequence). The CDR3 is 13 amino acids. The CDR3 sequence: CAWGVASTDTQYF. The CDR3 bases are TGTGCCTGGGGAGTAGCGAGCACAGATACGCAGTATTTT.

The chain joins TRBV27 to TRBJ2-1; maybe TRBD2 (5 bases). Trimming took off 0 bases at V and 4 bases at J, with 13 bases between the two ends. Germline V CDR1 and CDR2: MNHEY, SMNVEV (reference sequence). There are 16 residues in the CDR3. CDR3 sequence (DNA): TGTGCCAGCAGTTTATCATCCGGGATAGTTTACAATGAGCAGTTCTTC. This encodes CASSLSSGIVYNEQFF.

The rearrangement uses TRBV5-1 and TRBJ1-1, with D tentatively TRBD1 (5 bases). The V gene's germline CDR1 is SGHRS and CDR2 YFSETQ. Trimming shortened V by 0 bases and J by 4 bases, and 10 bases separated the two germline ends. The CDR3 has 14 amino acids. CDR3 loop: CASSLVGRTTEAFF. CDR3 nucleotide sequence: TGCGCCAGCAGCTTGGTGGGGCGGACCACTGAAGCTTTCTTT.

This chain links TRBV6-1 with TRBJ1-2; TRBD1 agrees at 10 bases. The germline CDR1 and CDR2 sequences are MNHNS and SASEGT. The CDR3 extends over 15 amino acids. Trimming took 6 bases from V and 3 from J; bases not matched to a gene: 7. CDR3 nucleotides: TGTGCCAGCAGACCCGGACAGGGGGGCCACTATGGCTACACCTTC. It encodes CASRPGQGGHYGYTF.

In DNA form, the CDR3 reads TGCGCCAGCAGCCAAGTACATAGCGGCCCCTCCTACGAGCAGTACTTC. It codes for CASSQVHSGPSYEQYF. V and J are TRBV4-1 and TRBJ2-5; a possible D gene is TRBD2 (6 bases). The tail of the sequence fits TRBJ2-7 better, so the J call may be wrong. This CDR3 has 16 residues. Germline CDR1 MGHRA, CDR2 YSYEKL.